The sequence of this T cell receptor beta chain was determined in a study of spatial heterogeneity in lung cancer. Study-level findings and limits: Within tumors, counts of expanded alpha and beta TCRs tracked tumor mutation counts.

The CDR3 has 15 amino acids. V lost 0 bases, J lost 3 bases, and 5 bases stayed unmatched. Germline V gene lookup returns CDR1 SGDLS and CDR2 YYNGEE. A note on this clonotype: What it binds is not known. Because the library targeted alpha chains, this beta chain is an off-target read whose size means little.

The time point is: sample taken at primary tumor resection. The donor population consisted of just over 70 patients with untreated, early-stage non-small cell lung cancer. Extraction of whole RNA from tumor, nontumor lung or frozen PBMC preceded unsorted sequencing. Via MiXCR, TCRdb re-called the 5' RACE reads, giving one row per CDR3 protein. In the table there are roughly 10,000 distinct CDR3 sequences, roughly 8% of which are singletons. The source material was lung tumor tissue, sampled at surgery. This sequence joins TRBV9 and TRBJ2-5; 7 bases map to TRBD2. This receptor was identified in a female donor with early-stage non-small cell lung cancer. The CDR3 region is CASSVAGGLEETQYF. In nucleotides, the CDR3 is TGTGCCAGCAGCGTAGCGGGGGGACTGGAAGAGACCCAGTACTTC.